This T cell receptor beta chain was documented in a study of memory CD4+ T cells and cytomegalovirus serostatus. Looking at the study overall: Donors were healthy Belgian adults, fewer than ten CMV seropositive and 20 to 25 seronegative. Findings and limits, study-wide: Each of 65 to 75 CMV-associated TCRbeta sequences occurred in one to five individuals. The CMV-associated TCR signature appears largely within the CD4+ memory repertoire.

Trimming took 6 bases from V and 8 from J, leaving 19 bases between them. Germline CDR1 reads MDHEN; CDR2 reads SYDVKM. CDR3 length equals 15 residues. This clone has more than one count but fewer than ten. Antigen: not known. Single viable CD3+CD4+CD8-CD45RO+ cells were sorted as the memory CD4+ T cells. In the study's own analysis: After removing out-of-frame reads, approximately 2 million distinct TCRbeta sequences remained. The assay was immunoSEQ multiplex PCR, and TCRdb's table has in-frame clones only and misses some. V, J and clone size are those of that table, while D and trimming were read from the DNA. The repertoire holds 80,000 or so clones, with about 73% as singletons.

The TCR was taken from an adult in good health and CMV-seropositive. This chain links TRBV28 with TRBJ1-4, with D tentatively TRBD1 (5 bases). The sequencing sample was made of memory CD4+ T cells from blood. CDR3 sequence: CASSTPGPAVEKLFF. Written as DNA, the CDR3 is TGTGCCAGCAGCACTCCGGGACCCGCAGTCGAAAAACTGTTTTTT. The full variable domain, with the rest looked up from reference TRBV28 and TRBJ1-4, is DVKVTQSSRYLVKRTGEKVFLECVQDMDHENMFWYRQDPGLGLRLIYFSYDVKMKEKGDIPEGYSVSREKKERFSLILESASTNQTSMYLCASSTPGPAVEKLFFGSGTQLSVL.